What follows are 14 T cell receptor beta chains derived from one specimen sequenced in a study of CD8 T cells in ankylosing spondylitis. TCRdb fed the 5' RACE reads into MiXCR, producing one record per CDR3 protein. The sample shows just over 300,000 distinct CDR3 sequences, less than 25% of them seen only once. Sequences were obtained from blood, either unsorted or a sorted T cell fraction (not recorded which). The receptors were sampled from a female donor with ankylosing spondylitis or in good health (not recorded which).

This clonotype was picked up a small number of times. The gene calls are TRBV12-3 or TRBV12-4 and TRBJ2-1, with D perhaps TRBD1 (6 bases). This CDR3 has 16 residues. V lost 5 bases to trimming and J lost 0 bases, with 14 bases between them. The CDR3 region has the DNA TGTGCCAGCAGTCCGGCCAGGGGATTCTCCTACAATGAGCAGTTCTTC. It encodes CASSPARGFSYNEQFF.

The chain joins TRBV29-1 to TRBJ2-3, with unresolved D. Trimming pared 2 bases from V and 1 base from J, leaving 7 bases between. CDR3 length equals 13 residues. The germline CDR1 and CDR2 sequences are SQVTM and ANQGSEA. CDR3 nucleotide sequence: TGCAGCGTTGAACGGGTGGGCACAGATACGCAGTATTTT. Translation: CSVERVGTDTQYF.

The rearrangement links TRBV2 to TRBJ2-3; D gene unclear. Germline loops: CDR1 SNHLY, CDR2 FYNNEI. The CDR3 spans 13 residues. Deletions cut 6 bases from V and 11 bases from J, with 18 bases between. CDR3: CASSPFSIYGQYF. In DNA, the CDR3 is TGTGCCAGCAGCCCATTCTCTATTTACGGGCAGTATTTT.

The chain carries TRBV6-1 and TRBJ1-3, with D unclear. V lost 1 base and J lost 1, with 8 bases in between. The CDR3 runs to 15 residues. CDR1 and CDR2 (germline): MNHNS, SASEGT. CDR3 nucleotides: TGTGCCAGCAGTGAAGGACCAGAATCTGGAAACACCATATATTTT. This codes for CASSEGPESGNTIYF.

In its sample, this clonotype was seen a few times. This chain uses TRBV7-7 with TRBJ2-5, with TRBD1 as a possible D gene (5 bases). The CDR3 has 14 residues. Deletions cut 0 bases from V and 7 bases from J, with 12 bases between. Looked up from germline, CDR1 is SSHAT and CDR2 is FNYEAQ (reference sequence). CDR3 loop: CASSLARQRGTQYF. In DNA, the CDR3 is TGTGCCAGCAGCTTAGCGCGCCAAAGGGGGACCCAGTACTTC. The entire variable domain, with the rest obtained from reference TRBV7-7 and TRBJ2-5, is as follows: GAGVSQSPRYKVTKRGQDVTLRCDPISSHATLYWYQQALGQGPEFLTYFNYEAQPDKSGLPSDRFSAERPEGSISTLTIQRTEQRDSAMYRCASSLARQRGTQYFGPGTRLLVL.

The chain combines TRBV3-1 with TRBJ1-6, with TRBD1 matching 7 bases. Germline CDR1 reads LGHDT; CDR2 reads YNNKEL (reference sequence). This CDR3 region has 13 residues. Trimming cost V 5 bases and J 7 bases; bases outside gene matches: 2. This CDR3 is CASSGTDNSPLHF. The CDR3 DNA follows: TGTGCCAGCAGCGGGACAGACAATTCACCCCTCCACTTT.

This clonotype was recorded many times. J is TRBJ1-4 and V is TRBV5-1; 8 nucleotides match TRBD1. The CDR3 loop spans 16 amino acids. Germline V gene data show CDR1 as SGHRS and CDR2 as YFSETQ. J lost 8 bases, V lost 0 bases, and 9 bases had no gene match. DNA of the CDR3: TGCGCCAGCAGCTTGGGGACACAGGGGGGCGAGGAAAAACTGTTTTTT. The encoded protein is CASSLGTQGGEEKLFF.

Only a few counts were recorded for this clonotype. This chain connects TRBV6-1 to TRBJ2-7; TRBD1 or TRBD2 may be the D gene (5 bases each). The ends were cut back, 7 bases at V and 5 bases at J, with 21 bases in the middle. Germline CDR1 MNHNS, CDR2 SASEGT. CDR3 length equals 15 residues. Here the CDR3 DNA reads TGTGCCAGCACCAAGATCGGGACCTCGTACGACGAGCAGTACTTC. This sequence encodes CASTKIGTSYDEQYF.

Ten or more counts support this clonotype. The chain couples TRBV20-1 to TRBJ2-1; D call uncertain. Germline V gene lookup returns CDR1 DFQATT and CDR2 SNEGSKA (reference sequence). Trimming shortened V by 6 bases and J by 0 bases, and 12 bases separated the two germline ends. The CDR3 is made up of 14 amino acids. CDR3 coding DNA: TGCAGTGCGTCCCAAGGAGCCTCCTACAATGAGCAGTTCTTC. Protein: CSASQGASYNEQFF.

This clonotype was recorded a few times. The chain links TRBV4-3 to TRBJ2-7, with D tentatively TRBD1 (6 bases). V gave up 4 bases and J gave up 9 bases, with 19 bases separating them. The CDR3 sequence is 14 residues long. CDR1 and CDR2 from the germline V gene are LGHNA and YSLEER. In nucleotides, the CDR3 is TGCGCCAGCAGCCCTACTGAAGGGGGTTGGGGGCAGTACTTC. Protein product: CASSPTEGGWGQYF.

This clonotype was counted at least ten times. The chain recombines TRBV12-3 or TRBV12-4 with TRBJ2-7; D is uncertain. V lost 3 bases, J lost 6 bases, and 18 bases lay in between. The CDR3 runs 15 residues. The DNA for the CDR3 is TGTGCCAGCAGTTTCCGACTCCATAGGGCGACCGAGCAGTACTTC. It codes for CASSFRLHRATEQYF.

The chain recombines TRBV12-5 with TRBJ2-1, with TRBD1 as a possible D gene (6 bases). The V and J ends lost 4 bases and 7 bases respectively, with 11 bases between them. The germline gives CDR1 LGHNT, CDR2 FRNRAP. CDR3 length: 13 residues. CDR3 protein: CASGSSDRNEQFF. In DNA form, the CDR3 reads TGTGCTAGTGGTTCTTCGGACAGAAATGAGCAGTTCTTC.

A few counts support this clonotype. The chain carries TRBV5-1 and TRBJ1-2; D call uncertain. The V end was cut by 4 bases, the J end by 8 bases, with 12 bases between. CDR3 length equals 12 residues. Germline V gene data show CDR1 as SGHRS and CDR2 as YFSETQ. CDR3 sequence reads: CASSPLGRGYTF. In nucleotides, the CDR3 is TGCGCCAGCAGCCCGCTGGGGAGGGGCTACACCTTC.

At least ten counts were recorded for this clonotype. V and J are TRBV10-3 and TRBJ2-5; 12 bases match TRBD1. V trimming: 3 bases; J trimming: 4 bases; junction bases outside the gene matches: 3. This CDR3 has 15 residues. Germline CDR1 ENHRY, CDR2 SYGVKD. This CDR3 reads CAISDGTGGLETQYF. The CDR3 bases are TGTGCCATCAGTGATGGGACAGGGGGCCTAGAGACCCAGTACTTC.